The 13 T cell receptor beta chains reported below all come from one sample, sequenced in a study of cytomegalovirus exposure and HLA in healthy donors (dated by TCRdb to about 2017). Libraries were constructed by the immunoSEQ multiplex PCR assay. For the multiplex PCR, a mixture combining 60 forward primers for TCR Vbeta segments and 13 reverse primers for TCR Jbeta segments was used. What TCRdb holds here is the immuneACCESS table cut down to in-frame rearrangements. Part of the clones is not present; checked against another copy, under half of the missing clones reflect an unresolved V gene, and the others are unexplained. Here the sample has under 200,000 clones; approximately 80% occur a single time. Over 2.5% of the sample belongs to the ten largest clones. The sequencing sample was made of PBMCs. Every receptor here comes from a woman in her thirties or forties in good health and CMV-seropositive.

There are a few counts of this clone. This sample also contains other DNA sequences that code for the same CDR3. The chain combines TRBV7-9 with TRBJ1-1; D gene unclear. The ends were cut back, 1 base at V and 7 bases at J, with 10 bases in the middle. CDR1 is SEHNR, CDR2 FQNEAQ, per germline (reference sequence). The length of the CDR3 is 13 residues. The CDR3 DNA reads as TGTGCCAGCAGCTTAGAGGGAGTAGGTGAAGCTTTCTTT. Amino acids: CASSLEGVGEAFF.

The chain joins TRBV7-9 to TRBJ1-2; TRBD1 matches 7 bases. The junction had 5 bases not matched to a gene; V was cut back by 5 bases and J by 8 bases. The CDR3 is 12 amino acids. In germline, CDR1 is SEHNR, CDR2 FQNEAQ (reference sequence). Written as DNA, the CDR3 is TGTGCCAGCAGCCCCGGGACAGAGGGCTACACCTTC. Protein: CASSPGTEGYTF.

The rearrangement links TRBV5-1 to TRBJ2-2; TRBD1 matches 10 bases. CDR1 and CDR2 (germline): SGHRS, YFSETQ. This CDR3 region has 15 residues. V lost 4 bases to trimming and J lost 5 bases; unmatched junction nucleotides: 5. CDR3 DNA: TGCGCCAGCAGCCGGACAGGGGGGGCTACCGGGGAGCTGTTTTTT. Amino acid sequence: CASSRTGGATGELFF.

This chain uses TRBV30 with TRBJ1-1; TRBD1 might be the D (6 bases). CDR3 length: 13 residues. The germline CDR1 and CDR2 sequences are GTSNPN and SVGIG (reference sequence). The ends were cut back, 5 bases at V and 1 base at J, with 11 bases in the middle. DNA of the CDR3: TGTGCCTGGCAAAAGACAGGGAACACTGAAGCTTTCTTT. Translation: CAWQKTGNTEAFF.

V usage is TRBV7-2 and J usage is TRBJ2-1; 8 nucleotides agree with TRBD2. The J segment lost 4 bases and the V segment lost 5 bases, leaving 7 bases of the junction unmatched. This CDR3 has 15 amino acids. The germline V gene has CDR1 SGHTA and CDR2 FQGNSA. CDR3 in DNA: TGTGCCAGCAGCGTAATAGCGGGGCTTTACAATGAGCAGTTCTTC. It encodes CASSVIAGLYNEQFF.

This sequence joins TRBV11-2 and TRBJ1-1, with D possibly matching TRBD1 (5 bases). The CDR3 spans 12 residues. Germline lookup yields CDR1 SGHAT and CDR2 FQNNGV. The V and J ends lost 6 bases and 8 bases respectively, with 13 bases between them. The CDR3: CASRGRQLEAFF. The CDR3 bases are TGTGCCAGCAGGGGAAGACAGCTCGAAGCTTTCTTT.

A few counts support this clone. The V gene is TRBV5-1, the J gene TRBJ2-3; possible D gene TRBD1, 6 bases. The CDR3 runs to 14 residues. Germline V gene lookup returns CDR1 SGHRS and CDR2 YFSETQ. V shed 3 bases and J shed 6 bases, with 14 bases lying between them. This chain's CDR3 is CASSSTQGWDTQYF. The CDR3, as DNA: TGCGCCAGCAGCTCAACACAGGGTTGGGATACGCAGTATTTT. The full variable domain, its missing parts supplied by reference TRBV5-1 and TRBJ2-3, is KAGVTQTPRYLIKTRGQQVTLSCSPISGHRSVSWYQQTPGQGLQFLFEYFSETQRNKGNFPGRFSGRQFSNSRSEMNVSTLELGDSALYLCASSSTQGWDTQYFGPGTRLTVL.

A word on this clone: Other DNA sequences from this sample encode an identical CDR3 as well. The chain links TRBV18 to TRBJ2-7; 9 nucleotides line up with TRBD1. The CDR3 sequence is 13 residues long. Looked up from germline, CDR1 is KGHSH and CDR2 is LQKENI. J gave up 4 bases and V 3 bases, and 1 base lay outside the gene matches. The CDR3, as DNA: TGTGCCAGCTCACCGACAGGGGGTTACGAGCAGTACTTC. Encoded protein: CASSPTGGYEQYF.

CDR3: CASSLTSGIQETQYF. CDR3 DNA sequence: TGTGCCAGCAGCTTGACTAGCGGGATACAAGAGACCCAGTACTTC. The rearrangement links TRBV6-6 to TRBJ2-5; 11 nucleotides align to TRBD2. The CDR3 totals 15 residues. Unmatched junction bases numbered 5, after V lost 6 bases and J lost 2 bases. From germline, CDR1 is MNHNY and CDR2 SVGAGI (reference sequence).

This clone has a single count. The chain joins TRBV9 to TRBJ2-3; no firm D call. The CDR3 has 15 amino acids. V lost 4 bases to trimming and J lost 8 bases, with 20 bases between them. Germline V gene data show CDR1 as SGDLS and CDR2 as YYNGEE. Here the CDR3 DNA reads TGTGCCAGCAGCTCAGCCGGTACAGTTAGAACTACGCAGTATTTT. This gives the protein CASSSAGTVRTTQYF.

This clone was detected a few times. The chain employs TRBV6-1 and TRBJ1-6; D uncertain. Germline CDR1 is MNHNS and CDR2 is SASEGT. CDR3 length: 17 amino acids. V lost 2 bases and J lost 0, with 11 bases in between. The CDR3 reads CASSERSWSSYNSPLHF. CDR3 nucleotides: TGTGCCAGCAGTGAAAGGTCCTGGAGCTCCTATAATTCACCCCTCCACTTT.

This chain links TRBV6-5 with TRBJ2-7, with D possibly TRBD1 on 6 matching bases. Germline CDR1 is MNHEY and CDR2 is SVGAGI. CDR3 length equals 15 residues. The germline V and J ends were trimmed by 0 bases and 2 bases, with 11 bases remaining between them. CDR3 bases: TGTGCCAGCAGTTACTCGGGGCAGGGGACCTACGAGCAGTACTTC. This translates into CASSYSGQGTYEQYF.

This clone was counted once. The chain uses TRBV4-3 and TRBJ2-1, with D perhaps TRBD2 (5 bases). From germline, CDR1 is LGHNA and CDR2 YSLEER. V was pared by 2 bases and J by 0 bases, with 11 bases between. This CDR3 has 16 residues. The CDR3 here is CASSQSRGSSYNEQFF. The CDR3 region has the DNA TGCGCCAGCAGCCAAAGTCGAGGGAGCTCCTACAATGAGCAGTTCTTC.